The rows below give T cell receptor beta chains drawn from one sample of a study of blood T cell repertoires in COVID-19. The assay was immunoSEQ multiplex PCR, and TCRdb's table has in-frame clones only and misses some. The table shows about 180,000 clones, with approximately 80% occurring only once. Sequencing was carried out using peripheral blood. These receptors came from a woman between 40 and 50 years old with COVID-19, enrolled during active disease. Both conserved end residues are part of each CDR3. The order of the fields is J gene, D gene, clone size, V gene, CDR3 DNA, CDR3 protein. A D gene is named only where the DNA matches it firmly. The size of a clone is reported for some rows only, either as once, few or many, or as a class for expanded clones.

j_call: TRBJ1-5; d_call: TRBD1; clone_size: once; v_call: TRBV3-1/TRBV3-2; cdr3_nt: TGTGCCAGCAGTCCCCGGGACAGATCCAATCAGCCCCAGCATTTT; cdr3_aa: CASSPRDRSNQPQHF
j_call: TRBJ1-6; d_call: -; clone_size: -; v_call: TRBV11-2; cdr3_nt: TGTGCCAGCAGCTTAGATGGTACACAGCTCTATAATTCACCCCTCCACTTT; cdr3_aa: CASSLDGTQLYNSPLHF
j_call: TRBJ1-1; d_call: TRBD1; clone_size: -; v_call: TRBV10-1; cdr3_nt: TGCGCCAGCACCAGAACCGGGACAGGGGAGAACACTGAAGCTTTCTTT; cdr3_aa: CASTRTGTGENTEAFF
j_call: TRBJ1-4; d_call: TRBD1; clone_size: once; v_call: TRBV14; cdr3_nt: TGTGCCAGCAGCCAATTTGGACAGGGGGAAAAACTGTTTTTT; cdr3_aa: CASSQFGQGEKLFF
j_call: TRBJ1-6; d_call: TRBD1; clone_size: -; v_call: TRBV28; cdr3_nt: TGTGCCAGCAGGCGGGACAGAATTTCACCCCTCCACTTT; cdr3_aa: CASRRDRISPLHF
j_call: TRBJ2-1; d_call: -; clone_size: -; v_call: TRBV10-1; cdr3_nt: TGCGCCAGCAGTGAGGGATCGGCTTCCCCGGGTACCTACAATGAGCAGTTCTTC; cdr3_aa: CASSEGSASPGTYNEQFF
j_call: TRBJ2-2; d_call: -; clone_size: -; v_call: TRBV19; cdr3_nt: TGTGCCAGTAGTTCAGGGTCACCCGGCGAGCTGTTTTTT; cdr3_aa: CASSSGSPGELFF
j_call: TRBJ2-7; d_call: -; clone_size: -; v_call: TRBV4-2; cdr3_nt: TGTGCCAGCAGCGCCCTGACTAGCTCCTACGAGCAGTACTTC; cdr3_aa: CASSALTSSYEQYF
j_call: TRBJ2-7; d_call: -; clone_size: -; v_call: TRBV28; cdr3_nt: TGTGCCAGCAGCCCCCAGGGGCGCTCTCAGTACTTC; cdr3_aa: CASSPQGRSQYF
j_call: TRBJ2-7; d_call: -; clone_size: -; v_call: TRBV15; cdr3_nt: TGTGCCACCAGCATGTTCGGAGTTTACGAGCAGTACTTC; cdr3_aa: CATSMFGVYEQYF
j_call: TRBJ1-5; d_call: -; clone_size: -; v_call: TRBV12-3/TRBV12-4; cdr3_nt: TGTGCCAGCGGAGGGGAGAATCAGCCCCAGCATTTT; cdr3_aa: CASGGENQPQHF
j_call: TRBJ2-7; d_call: TRBD2; clone_size: -; v_call: TRBV9; cdr3_nt: TGTGCCAGCAGCTCGAAGGGACTAGCGGGAGTCTACGAGCAGTACTTC; cdr3_aa: CASSSKGLAGVYEQYF
j_call: TRBJ1-3; d_call: -; clone_size: -; v_call: TRBV5-6; cdr3_nt: TGTGCCAGCAGCTTGTATGGGGGCGCGACGAGAAACACCATATATTTT; cdr3_aa: CASSLYGGATRNTIYF
j_call: TRBJ2-7; d_call: TRBD1; clone_size: -; v_call: TRBV7-3; cdr3_nt: TGTGCCAGCAGCTTATACGGACAGGGGGGCGAGCAGTACTTC; cdr3_aa: CASSLYGQGGEQYF
j_call: TRBJ1-2; d_call: -; clone_size: -; v_call: TRBV3-1/TRBV3-2; cdr3_nt: TGTGCCAGCAGCCAAGATCGGAGGGGAGGGGGCTACACCTTC; cdr3_aa: CASSQDRRGGGYTF
j_call: TRBJ2-7; d_call: TRBD2; clone_size: -; v_call: TRBV7-2; cdr3_nt: TGTGCCAGCAGCTTGAGCGGGGGACCCCTGCAGTACTTC; cdr3_aa: CASSLSGGPLQYF
j_call: TRBJ2-3; d_call: -; clone_size: -; v_call: TRBV5-5; cdr3_nt: TGTGCCAGCAGCTGGGCGGATACGCAGTATTTT; cdr3_aa: CASSWADTQYF
j_call: TRBJ2-5; d_call: -; clone_size: -; v_call: TRBV7-8; cdr3_nt: TGTGCCAGCAGCTTAGGTAGCGGTAACATCCAAGAGACCCAGTACTTC; cdr3_aa: CASSLGSGNIQETQYF
j_call: TRBJ1-4; d_call: TRBD1; clone_size: -; v_call: TRBV2; cdr3_nt: TGTGCCAGCAACCGACAGGGGCGAAATGAAAAACTGTTTTTT; cdr3_aa: CASNRQGRNEKLFF
j_call: TRBJ1-2; d_call: TRBD1; clone_size: -; v_call: TRBV19; cdr3_nt: TGTGCCAGTATCCCCCCGGACAGGGGGGACTATGGCTACACCTTC; cdr3_aa: CASIPPDRGDYGYTF
j_call: TRBJ1-2; d_call: -; clone_size: -; v_call: TRBV2; cdr3_nt: TGTGCCAGCAGTGCCTCACAGGTTAACTATGGCTACACCTTC; cdr3_aa: CASSASQVNYGYTF
j_call: TRBJ2-5; d_call: -; clone_size: once; v_call: TRBV7-9; cdr3_nt: TGTGCCAGCAGCTTAGCGGGACAACCCCAAGAGACCCAGTACTTC; cdr3_aa: CASSLAGQPQETQYF
j_call: TRBJ2-6; d_call: TRBD1; clone_size: -; v_call: TRBV7-3; cdr3_nt: TGTGCCAGCAGCTTACTACCCCCTGACAGGGGGCTATCTGGGGCCAACGTCCTGACTTTC; cdr3_aa: CASSLLPPDRGLSGANVLTF
j_call: TRBJ1-4; d_call: -; clone_size: -; v_call: TRBV7-2; cdr3_nt: TGTGCCAGCAGCCTCCGGAGGACTAATGAAAAACTGTTTTTT; cdr3_aa: CASSLRRTNEKLFF
j_call: TRBJ1-2; d_call: -; clone_size: -; v_call: TRBV2; cdr3_nt: TGTGCCAGCAGTGAAGCGGGGGGGATCGACTATGGCTACACCTTC; cdr3_aa: CASSEAGGIDYGYTF
j_call: TRBJ2-1; d_call: -; clone_size: -; v_call: TRBV27; cdr3_nt: TGTGCCAGCAGTTTATCCGGAGGGGTTGAGCAGTTCTTC; cdr3_aa: CASSLSGGVEQFF
j_call: TRBJ1-4; d_call: -; clone_size: -; v_call: TRBV12-3/TRBV12-4; cdr3_nt: TGTGCCAGCACTGGGCGTGAAAAACTGTTTTTT; cdr3_aa: CASTGREKLFF
j_call: TRBJ2-5; d_call: -; clone_size: -; v_call: TRBV7-3; cdr3_nt: TGTGCCAGCAGCTCGACGGCGACAGTGGGTGAGACCCAGTACTTC; cdr3_aa: CASSSTATVGETQYF
j_call: TRBJ1-2; d_call: -; clone_size: -; v_call: TRBV5-5; cdr3_nt: TGTGCCAGCAGCTTGAGAGAAACTAACTATGGCTACACCTTC; cdr3_aa: CASSLRETNYGYTF
j_call: TRBJ1-1; d_call: -; clone_size: -; v_call: TRBV12-3/TRBV12-4; cdr3_nt: TGTGCCAGCAGTTTAGGGCCTTCTGGAGCTTTCTTT; cdr3_aa: CASSLGPSGAFF
j_call: TRBJ1-2; d_call: TRBD1; clone_size: -; v_call: TRBV2; cdr3_nt: TGTGCCAGCGGGGACAGGGATGACTATGGCTACACCTTC; cdr3_aa: CASGDRDDYGYTF
j_call: TRBJ1-2; d_call: TRBD1; clone_size: -; v_call: TRBV5-5; cdr3_nt: TGTGCCAGCAGCTTGCTCCCACAACCGACAGGGGGGATTGGCTACACCTTC; cdr3_aa: CASSLLPQPTGGIGYTF
j_call: TRBJ1-5; d_call: -; clone_size: -; v_call: TRBV27; cdr3_nt: TGTGCCAGCAGTTTACCAGGGCGGGACTATAGCAATCAGCCCCAGCATTTT; cdr3_aa: CASSLPGRDYSNQPQHF
j_call: TRBJ1-2; d_call: -; clone_size: -; v_call: TRBV2; cdr3_nt: TGTGCCAGCAAGTCCCAGTTGGAGGGCTTCTATGGCTACACCTTC; cdr3_aa: CASKSQLEGFYGYTF